The 30 T cell receptor beta chains below come from one sample, sequenced in a study of blood T cell repertoires in COVID-19. Using immunoSEQ multiplex PCR, the repertoire was profiled, and TCRdb retains in-frame clones only, with some absent. The data contain 140,000 to 150,000 clones, 81% of them singletons. Sequencing was carried out using peripheral blood. The receptors were sampled from a human donor in a cohort sampled during active COVID-19.

This rearrangement joins TRBV28 to TRBJ2-5; D possibly corresponds to TRBD1 (6 bases). The CDR3 has 12 amino acids. V was clipped by 7 bases and J by 2 bases, with 8 bases between them. Germline V gene sequence: CDR1 MDHEN, CDR2 SYDVKM. The CDR3 nucleotides read TGTGCCAGCACAGGGGATCAAGAGACCCAGTACTTC. It specifies CASTGDQETQYF.

The gene calls are TRBV20-1 and TRBJ2-7; 13 nucleotides line up with TRBD2. Germline trimming cut 3 bases from V and 3 bases from J; bases unmatched to any gene: 8. This CDR3 region has 16 residues. Germline lookup yields CDR1 DFQATT and CDR2 SNEGSKA (reference sequence). CDR3: CSASKGTSGVGYEQYF. In DNA form, the CDR3 reads TGCAGTGCTAGTAAAGGGACTAGCGGGGTCGGCTACGAGCAGTACTTC.

The rearrangement links TRBV19 to TRBJ2-2, with D hard to call. CDR3 length: 13 residues. Germline assignment: CDR1 LNHDA and CDR2 SQIVND (reference sequence). Trimming cost V 11 bases and J 4 bases, with 14 bases left between them. CDR3 sequence (DNA): TGTGCCGGAGCATTGTGGAGCACCGGGGAGCTGTTTTTT. The encoded protein is CAGALWSTGELFF.

The chain carries TRBV18 and TRBJ1-5; D remains ambiguous. Germline lookup yields CDR1 KGHSH and CDR2 LQKENI. This CDR3 has 13 residues. The V end was cut by 3 bases, the J end by 3 bases, with 6 bases between. This CDR3 reads CASSPEINQPQHF. The CDR3 DNA reads as TGTGCCAGCTCACCCGAGATCAATCAGCCCCAGCATTTT.

The chain carries TRBV28 and TRBJ1-2; D is uncertain. V was trimmed by 4 bases and J by 0 bases, leaving 12 bases between them. Germline values: CDR1 MDHEN, CDR2 SYDVKM. There are 15 residues in the CDR3. Written as DNA, the CDR3 is TGTGCCAGCAGTTCCGGCGGCAGCGCTAACTATGGCTACACCTTC. Translation gives CASSSGGSANYGYTF.

This clone was found a few times. This rearrangement joins TRBV28 to TRBJ2-7; D possibly corresponds to TRBD2 (5 bases). This CDR3 has 15 amino acids. V lost 2 bases, J lost 0 bases, and 11 bases lay in between. The germline V gene has CDR1 MDHEN and CDR2 SYDVKM. The CDR3 DNA reads TGTGCCAGCAGTTTAAAGCCCGAGGGCTCCTACGAGCAGTACTTC. It is translated as CASSLKPEGSYEQYF.

The rearrangement links TRBV6-5 to TRBJ2-1; 7 bases fit TRBD2. The CDR3 sequence is 15 residues long. The germline V gene has CDR1 MNHEY and CDR2 SVGAGI. Trimming removed 2 bases from V and 12 bases from J; junction bases left unmatched: 13. CDR3 coding DNA: TGTGCCAGCAGTTACGCGGCTAGCGGCATTTGGGGGCAGTTCTTC. Translation: CASSYAASGIWGQFF.

The chain couples TRBV5-1 to TRBJ2-5; 12 positions agree with TRBD2. J was trimmed by 5 bases and V by 0 bases; bases with no gene match: 5. This CDR3 contains 16 residues. Germline-derived CDR1 and CDR2 are SGHRS and YFSETQ. CDR3 in DNA: TGCGCCAGCAGCTTGGGGACTAGCGGGAATAGGGAGACCCAGTACTTC. Translating it yields CASSLGTSGNRETQYF.

This chain joins TRBV6-2 or TRBV6-3 and TRBJ2-7; the match to TRBD1 covers 10 bases. The CDR3 consists of 16 residues. Germline CDR1 and CDR2: MNHEY and SVGEGT. With V trimmed by 5 bases and J by 2 bases, 9 bases remained unmatched. The CDR3 reads CASSAPGDRGAYEQYF. CDR3 nucleotide sequence: TGTGCCAGCAGTGCCCCCGGGGACAGGGGAGCCTACGAGCAGTACTTC.

The gene calls are TRBV28 and TRBJ1-1; 12 nucleotides align to TRBD1. The CDR3 spans 16 residues. Germline CDR1 reads MDHEN; CDR2 reads SYDVKM. The trim removed 5 bases at V and 4 bases at J, leaving 8 bases unmatched. The CDR3 loop reads CASSRPGQGAATEAFF. In nucleotides, the CDR3 is TGTGCCAGCAGTAGACCGGGACAGGGGGCGGCCACTGAAGCTTTCTTT.

J is TRBJ2-7 and V is TRBV19, with 9 bases fitting TRBD2. V was clipped by 6 bases and J by 6 bases; unmatched bases: 9. This CDR3 is 14 amino acids long. The germline V gene encodes CDR1 LNHDA and CDR2 SQIVND (reference sequence). DNA of the CDR3: TGTGCCAGTAGACTGCGGGAGGGCCTTGGCGAGCAGTACTTC. It yields the protein CASRLREGLGEQYF. Using reference TRBV19 and TRBJ2-7 for the parts outside the CDR3, the full variable domain is DGGITQSPKYLFRKEGQNVTLSCEQNLNHDAMYWYRQDPGQGLRLIYYSQIVNDFQKGDIAEGYSVSREKKESFPLTVTSAQKNPTAFYLCASRLREGLGEQYFGPGTRLTVT.

In this sample, this clone turned up a few times. This chain connects TRBV2 to TRBJ2-2, with D possibly TRBD2 on 5 matching bases. The CDR3 sequence is 14 residues long. The V end lost 7 bases, the J end lost 3 bases, and 12 bases lay between the germline ends. Germline assignment: CDR1 SNHLY and CDR2 FYNNEI. As DNA, the CDR3 is TGTGCCAGCATCTGGCAGGAGGACACCGGGGAGCTGTTTTTT. Translated: CASIWQEDTGELFF.

In its sample, this clone was seen a few times. The chain carries TRBV5-1 and TRBJ2-1, with 8 bases lining up with TRBD1. Germline V gives CDR1 SGHRS, CDR2 YFSETQ. After removal of 2 bases from V and 6 bases from J, the junction contained 1 base not matched to a gene. The CDR3 spans 13 residues. The CDR3 DNA reads TGCGCCAGCAGCTTCGGACAGGGCAATGAGCAGTTCTTC. Its translation is CASSFGQGNEQFF.

The chain carries TRBV5-4 and TRBJ1-2; 9 nucleotides align to TRBD1. The CDR3 sequence is 15 residues long. CDR1 and CDR2 (germline): SGHNT, YYREEE (reference sequence). J gave up 2 bases and V 3 bases, and 5 bases lay outside the gene matches. The CDR3 DNA follows: TGTGCCAGCAGCTCAAGACAGGGGGGCAACTATGGCTACACCTTC. Residues: CASSSRQGGNYGYTF.

The chain uses TRBV6-2 or TRBV6-3 and TRBJ2-6; 8 nucleotides agree with TRBD1. Per germline, CDR1 MNHEY and CDR2 SVGEGT. CDR3 length equals 19 residues. Unmatched junction bases numbered 9, after V lost 2 bases and J lost 0 bases. DNA of the CDR3: TGTGCCAGCAGTTACAAGGGACAGGTCCTTCTCTCTGGGGCCAACGTCCTGACTTTC. Residues: CASSYKGQVLLSGANVLTF.

This chain links TRBV5-6 with TRBJ2-3; 11 bases line up with TRBD1. Germline V lookup: CDR1 SGHDT, CDR2 YYEEEE. The CDR3 is 15 amino acids. J gave up 4 bases and V 5 bases, and 6 bases lay outside the gene matches. This CDR3 reads CASRPGTGGADTQYF. The CDR3 DNA follows: TGTGCCAGCAGACCCGGGACAGGGGGGGCAGATACGCAGTATTTT.

V usage is TRBV2 and J usage is TRBJ2-5, with TRBD1 matching over 8 bases. This CDR3 is built from 15 residues. Germline-derived CDR1 and CDR2 are SNHLY and FYNNEI. Losses at the gene ends were 6 bases for V and 2 bases for J; bases not matched to a gene: 8. CDR3 nucleotides: TGTGCCAGCAGACCTTTTACAGGGGGGCAAGAGACCCAGTACTTC. Translated, it gives CASRPFTGGQETQYF. The whole variable domain, filled in from reference TRBV2 and TRBJ2-5, reads EPEVTQTPSHQVTQMGQEVILRCVPISNHLYFYWYRQILGQKVEFLVSFYNNEISEKSEIFDDQFSVERPDGSNFTLKIRSTKLEDSAMYFCASRPFTGGQETQYFGPGTRLLVL.

The V and J genes are TRBV5-5 and TRBJ2-7; TRBD1 might be the D (6 bases). CDR1 and CDR2 (germline): SGHKS, YYEKEE (reference sequence). The CDR3 contains 13 residues. V lost 2 bases to trimming and J lost 4 bases, with 10 bases between them. CDR3 residues: CASSFRGGYEQYF. The CDR3 bases are TGTGCCAGCAGCTTCAGGGGTGGGTACGAGCAGTACTTC. The full variable domain, rest sourced from reference TRBV5-5 and TRBJ2-7, is DAGVTQSPTHLIKTRGQQVTLRCSPISGHKSVSWYQQVLGQGPQFIFQYYEKEERGRGNFPDRFSARQFPNYSSELNVNALLLGDSALYLCASSFRGGYEQYFGPGTRLTVT.

This clone occurred once. The chain couples TRBV24-1 to TRBJ2-3, with 8 bases aligning to TRBD2. CDR3 length: 20 residues. The germline CDR1 and CDR2 sequences are KGHDR and SFDVKD. The J segment lost 0 bases and the V segment lost 4 bases, leaving 17 bases of the junction unmatched. CDR3 DNA: TGTGCCACCAGTGACCTAAGAGCGGGAGTCCCGCCCACTAGCACAGATACGCAGTATTTT. Encoded protein: CATSDLRAGVPPTSTDTQYF.

The chain is built from TRBV27 and TRBJ2-7; TRBD2 might be the D (7 bases). V lost 6 bases to trimming and J lost 0 bases, with 9 bases between them. Per germline, CDR1 MNHEY and CDR2 SMNVEV (reference sequence). CDR3 length: 13 amino acids. The CDR3 DNA sequence: TGTGCCAGCAGGAGGGGGGGCTCCTACGAGCAGTACTTC. It encodes CASRRGGSYEQYF.

This chain joins TRBV28 and TRBJ1-4; tentatively, D is TRBD1 (6 bases). Trimming left V 3 bases short and J 1 base short, with 15 bases between. This CDR3 has 17 amino acids. Germline V gene data show CDR1 as MDHEN and CDR2 as SYDVKM. CDR3 residues: CASSFLRGHGTNEKLFF. The CDR3 coding sequence is TGTGCCAGCAGTTTTCTCAGGGGCCATGGAACTAATGAAAAACTGTTTTTT.

The genes are TRBV11-2 and TRBJ2-1, with TRBD2 identical over 10 bases. Germline V gene sequence: CDR1 SGHAT, CDR2 FQNNGV. The V segment lost 7 bases and the J segment 7 bases; nucleotides outside the gene matches: 10. This CDR3 contains 15 residues. CDR3 region: CASTQAGGPRNEQFF. CDR3 coding DNA: TGTGCCAGCACCCAAGCGGGAGGGCCGAGGAATGAGCAGTTCTTC.

This clone was counted once. The chain uses TRBV10-3 and TRBJ2-7; tentative D call: TRBD2 (6 bases). This CDR3 has 12 amino acids. The germline CDR1 and CDR2 sequences are ENHRY and SYGVKD. V lost 8 bases, J lost 7 bases, and 15 bases lay in between. The CDR3 sequence is CAIRDSGGEQYF. The CDR3 DNA follows: TGTGCCATCCGGGACTCGGGCGGGGAGCAGTACTTC.

The V and J genes are TRBV18 and TRBJ2-5, with TRBD2 identical over 7 bases. CDR1 is KGHSH, CDR2 LQKENI, per germline. Trimming took 4 bases from V and 5 from J; bases not matched to a gene: 13. This CDR3 is built from 16 residues. The CDR3 loop reads CASSRFAGASSETQYF. DNA for the CDR3: TGTGCCAGCTCACGGTTTGCGGGAGCCTCCTCTGAGACCCAGTACTTC.

This chain uses TRBV5-1 with TRBJ2-3; 7 bases map to TRBD2. The CDR3 is 16 amino acids. V lost 0 bases and J lost 3; bases outside the gene matches: 7. Looked up from germline, CDR1 is SGHRS and CDR2 is YFSETQ. CDR3 residues: CASSLGGRGRTDTQYF. CDR3 DNA: TGCGCCAGCAGCTTGGGGGGGAGGGGCCGAACAGATACGCAGTATTTT.

CDR3 sequence reads: CASIAGGGYSNQPQHF. The CDR3 nucleotides read TGTGCCAGCATTGCTGGGGGCGGATATAGCAATCAGCCCCAGCATTTT. V and J are TRBV28 and TRBJ1-5, with D possibly being TRBD1 (6 bases). V was pared by 7 bases and J by 0 bases, with 16 bases between. CDR3 length: 16 residues. The germline CDR1 and CDR2 sequences are MDHEN and SYDVKM.

This chain connects TRBV6-5 to TRBJ2-7; 13 bases match TRBD2. This CDR3 is 16 amino acids long. V trimming: 3 bases; J trimming: 4 bases; junction bases outside the gene matches: 6. The germline V gene encodes CDR1 MNHEY and CDR2 SVGAGI. The CDR3 bases are TGTGCCAGCAGTTATGGCGGGACTAGCGGGGTGTACGAGCAGTACTTC. It specifies CASSYGGTSGVYEQYF.

V and J are TRBV18 and TRBJ2-2; TRBD2 is a possible D gene (5 bases). Trimming took 3 bases from V and 10 from J, leaving 15 bases between them. This CDR3 has 14 residues. Germline V gene data show CDR1 as KGHSH and CDR2 as LQKENI. Written as DNA, the CDR3 is TGTGCCAGCTCACCTAGGGCGGAGGTGGAGGAGCTGTTTTTT. It is translated as CASSPRAEVEELFF.

The chain carries TRBV28 and TRBJ1-1; D not resolved. The V and J ends lost 4 bases and 3 bases respectively, with 12 bases between them. CDR1 is MDHEN and CDR2 is SYDVKM in the germline V gene. The CDR3 has 14 residues. CDR3 in amino acids: CASSSPDGDTEAFF. DNA for the CDR3: TGTGCCAGCAGTTCCCCGGACGGGGACACTGAAGCTTTCTTT.

V is TRBV29-1 and J is TRBJ2-7, with 8 bases matching TRBD1. J lost 5 bases, V lost 6 bases, and 6 bases had no gene match. The CDR3 has 12 amino acids. CDR1 SQVTM and CDR2 ANQGSEA come from the germline V gene. The CDR3 coding sequence is TGCAGCGTAAGACAGGGGCGGCACGAGCAGTACTTC. As protein: CSVRQGRHEQYF.